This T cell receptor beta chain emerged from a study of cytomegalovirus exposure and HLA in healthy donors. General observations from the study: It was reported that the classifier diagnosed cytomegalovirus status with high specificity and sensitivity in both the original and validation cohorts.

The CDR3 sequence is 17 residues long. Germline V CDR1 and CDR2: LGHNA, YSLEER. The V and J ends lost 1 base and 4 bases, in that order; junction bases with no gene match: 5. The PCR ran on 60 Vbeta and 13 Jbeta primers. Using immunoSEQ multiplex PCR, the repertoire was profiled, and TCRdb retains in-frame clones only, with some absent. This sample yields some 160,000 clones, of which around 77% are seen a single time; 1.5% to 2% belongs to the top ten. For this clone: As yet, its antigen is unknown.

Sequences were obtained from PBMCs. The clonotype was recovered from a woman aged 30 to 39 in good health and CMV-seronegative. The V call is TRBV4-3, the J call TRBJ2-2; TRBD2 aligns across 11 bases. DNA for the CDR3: TGCGCCAGCAGCCAAGGTGTAGCGGGAGGGGGCACCGGGGAGCTGTTTTTT. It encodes CASSQGVAGGGTGELFF.